Presented here are 18 T cell receptor beta chains from one specimen sequenced in a study of graft-versus-host responses after intestinal transplantation. These receptors have no identified antigens. Libraries were prepared by immunoSEQ multiplex PCR; TCRdb keeps only in-frame clonotypes and omits some of them. This sample has tens of thousands of clones, with approximately 94% found just once. The starting material was unstimulated CD4+ T cells sorted from spleen or lymph node cells, obtained before transplant. These receptors all stem from a human donor who was the organ donor for an intestinal transplant.

The chain joins TRBV7-8 to TRBJ2-3; D gene uncertain. The germline CDR1 and CDR2 sequences are SGHVS and FQNEAQ. There are 14 residues in the CDR3. V was pared by 3 bases and J by 1 base, with 8 bases between. CDR3 nucleotide sequence: TGTGCCAGCAGCTTCCCGGTGGGCACAGATACGCAGTATTTT. Translated, it gives CASSFPVGTDTQYF.

This sequence joins TRBV5-4 and TRBJ2-1; tentatively, D is TRBD2 (6 bases). The CDR3 covers 14 residues. The V gene's germline CDR1 is SGHNT and CDR2 YYREEE (reference sequence). Trimming cost V 4 bases and J 3 bases, with 11 bases left between them. Written as DNA, the CDR3 is TGTGCCAGCAGCCCAACCGGGGGCTACAATGAGCAGTTCTTC. Protein product: CASSPTGGYNEQFF.

V gene TRBV6-5 combines with J gene TRBJ2-7; 7 nucleotides align to TRBD2. Germline-derived CDR1 and CDR2 are MNHEY and SVGAGI. With V trimmed by 0 bases and J by 7 bases, 6 bases remained unmatched. This CDR3 has 14 residues. CDR3 in amino acids: CASSYSRLAREQYF. The CDR3 DNA reads TGTGCCAGCAGTTACTCGAGACTAGCTAGGGAGCAGTACTTC.

For the CDR3, the DNA is TGTGCCAGCAGTTACGGCAGCTCCTTGAACACTGAAGCTTTCTTT. This gives the protein CASSYGSSLNTEAFF. V gene TRBV6-5 combines with J gene TRBJ1-1; D call uncertain. V lost 2 bases, J lost 0 bases, and 10 bases lay in between. CDR1 and CDR2 (germline): MNHEY, SVGAGI. The CDR3 length is 15 residues.

CDR3 in DNA: TGCGCCAGCAGCTTCGCAGAGACCCAGTACTTC. Protein sequence: CASSFAETQYF. The V call is TRBV5-1, the J call TRBJ2-5; D remains unclear. V dropped 2 bases and J dropped 4 bases, with 3 bases sitting between them. Per germline, CDR1 SGHRS and CDR2 YFSETQ. CDR3 length: 11 amino acids. Full variable domain (outside the CDR3, taken from reference TRBV5-1 and TRBJ2-5): KAGVTQTPRYLIKTRGQQVTLSCSPISGHRSVSWYQQTPGQGLQFLFEYFSETQRNKGNFPGRFSGRQFSNSRSEMNVSTLELGDSALYLCASSFAETQYFGPGTRLLVL.

The genes are TRBV7-6 and TRBJ1-2; TRBD1 is a possible D gene (5 bases). Trimming cost V 1 base and J 4 bases, with 16 bases left between them. This CDR3 has 16 amino acids. CDR1 is SGHVS, CDR2 FNYEAQ, per germline. The DNA for the CDR3 is TGTGCCAGCAGCTTAGGTCCGCCAACAGGTTCCTATGGCTACACCTTC. Translating it yields CASSLGPPTGSYGYTF.

J is TRBJ2-7 and V is TRBV4-2, with 8 nucleotides matching TRBD2. There are 14 residues in the CDR3. The V gene end was trimmed by 4 bases and the J gene end by 2 bases; junction bases not matched to a gene: 4. CDR1 and CDR2 from the germline V gene are LGHNA and YNFKEQ. DNA of the CDR3: TGTGCCAGCAGCCCTCGGGGGGGTCCCTACGAGCAGTACTTC. This sequence encodes CASSPRGGPYEQYF.

The genes are TRBV4-1 and TRBJ2-2, with 10 bases aligning to TRBD2. CDR1 and CDR2 (germline): MGHRA, YSYEKL. V shed 0 bases and J 6 bases; nucleotides not matched to a gene: 7. The CDR3 sequence is 17 residues long. In DNA form, the CDR3 reads TGCGCCAGCAGCCAAGAAGTACAGCGGGGGGGCCCCGGGGAGCTGTTTTTT. It codes for CASSQEVQRGGPGELFF.

The chain is built from TRBV18 and TRBJ2-5; 11 nucleotides match TRBD1. Trimming at V came to 4 bases and at J to 1 base, leaving 8 bases not matched to a gene. The germline V gene encodes CDR1 KGHSH and CDR2 LQKENI. The length of the CDR3 is 17 residues. CDR3 loop: CASSRRTGGATQETQYF. In DNA form, the CDR3 reads TGTGCCAGCTCACGGAGGACAGGGGGCGCGACCCAAGAGACCCAGTACTTC.

The chain has TRBV29-1 and TRBJ1-1; D is possibly TRBD1 (6 bases). Germline assignment: CDR1 SQVTM and CDR2 ANQGSEA. This CDR3 region has 16 residues. Trimming cost V 2 bases and J 0 bases, with 16 bases left between them. In DNA form, the CDR3 reads TGCAGCGTTGAAAGGCAGGGGCGAAGAATGAACACTGAAGCTTTCTTT. Translated: CSVERQGRRMNTEAFF.

This chain's CDR3 is CASSLSGSGANVLTF. In DNA, the CDR3 is TGTGCCAGCAGCTTATCGGGCTCTGGGGCCAACGTCCTGACTTTC. This sequence joins TRBV7-2 and TRBJ2-6; D gene unclear. Deletions cut 2 bases from V and 0 bases from J, with 5 bases between. Germline V gene sequence: CDR1 SGHTA, CDR2 FQGNSA. This CDR3 contains 15 residues.

The chain recombines TRBV27 with TRBJ2-2; a weak D match, TRBD2 (6 bases). CDR3 length equals 19 residues. Germline CDR1 reads MNHEY; CDR2 reads SMNVEV (reference sequence). Between the trimmed V and J ends, which lost 2 bases and 0 bases, there was a span of 19 bases. DNA for the CDR3: TGTGCCAGCAGTTTAGTTCGTCCGGGGCGGGGTCCGAACACCGGGGAGCTGTTTTTT. It translates to CASSLVRPGRGPNTGELFF.

The rearrangement joins TRBV5-1 to TRBJ1-2; 8 bases are shared with TRBD1. The CDR3 is 16 amino acids. V lost 5 bases, J lost 0 bases, and 9 bases stayed unmatched. Germline assignment: CDR1 SGHRS and CDR2 YFSETQ. CDR3 in DNA: TGCGCCAGCAGTTTCGGACAGGGAAGAGCTAACTATGGCTACACCTTC. This sequence encodes CASSFGQGRANYGYTF.

The chain employs TRBV5-1 and TRBJ2-2; D is uncertain. Germline values: CDR1 SGHRS, CDR2 YFSETQ. This CDR3 region has 14 residues. Trimming took 1 base from V and 5 from J, leaving 9 bases between them. CDR3 in amino acids: CASSLYISTGELFF. The CDR3 DNA reads TGCGCCAGCAGCTTGTACATATCAACCGGGGAGCTGTTTTTT.

This sequence joins TRBV5-4 and TRBJ2-2; the match to TRBD2 covers 8 bases. The CDR3 spans 17 residues. The J segment lost 3 bases and the V segment lost 0 bases, leaving 7 bases of the junction unmatched. Looked up from germline, CDR1 is SGHNT and CDR2 is YYREEE (reference sequence). CDR3 coding DNA: TGTGCCAGCAGCTTGGGTGGGCTAGCGGGCGACACCGGGGAGCTGTTTTTT. Residues: CASSLGGLAGDTGELFF.

The CDR3 region has the DNA TGTGCCAGCAGCCCCTCGACGGCCTATGGCTACACCTTC. This gives the protein CASSPSTAYGYTF. The chain has TRBV9 and TRBJ1-2; D gene uncertain. The CDR3 has 13 amino acids. Trimming shortened V by 4 bases and J by 4 bases, and 11 bases separated the two germline ends. Germline CDR1 is SGDLS and CDR2 is YYNGEE.

This chain uses TRBV5-1 with TRBJ2-7, with TRBD2 matching over 7 bases. In germline, CDR1 is SGHRS, CDR2 YFSETQ. The V and J ends lost 6 bases and 0 bases, in that order; junction bases with no gene match: 6. The CDR3 is 14 amino acids. CDR3 residues: CASTSGTNSYEQYF. CDR3 sequence (DNA): TGCGCCAGCACCTCAGGGACTAACTCCTACGAGCAGTACTTC.

The CDR3 coding sequence is TGTGCCAGCAGGACCCTGGGTCTCGGCTACACCTTC. This encodes CASRTLGLGYTF. The V and J genes are TRBV6-5 and TRBJ1-2; D is undetermined. Germline CDR1 reads MNHEY; CDR2 reads SVGAGI. This CDR3 has 12 residues. Trimming took off 6 bases at V and 8 bases at J, with 13 bases between the two ends.